This is a list of T cell receptor beta chains from one sample in a study of Graves' ophthalmopathy and Graves' hyperthyroidism. TCRdb re-called the multiplex PCR reads with MiXCR, one entry per CDR3 protein. Here the sample spans under 200,000 distinct CDR3 sequences, less than 45% being singletons. Sequences were obtained from peripheral blood. These receptors all stem from a woman aged 40 to 50 with Graves' ophthalmopathy. Both conserved end residues are part of each CDR3. The order of the fields is clone size, D gene, V gene, J gene, CDR3 DNA, CDR3 protein. The D gene is left open where the match is weak. Part of the rows lack a size; the others show once, few, many or a class for expanded clones.

size: .; D: TRBD1; V: TRBV9; J: TRBJ2-7; DNA: TGTGCCAGCAGCGGCAGGATGTCCGGGACAGGGGCGTACGAGCAGTACTTC; CDR3: CASSGRMSGTGAYEQYF
size: once; D: TRBD2; V: TRBV6-1; J: TRBJ2-5; DNA: TGTGCCAGCAGTGAAGCGGGAGGGTGGGAGACCCAGTACTTC; CDR3: CASSEAGGWETQYF
size: many; D: TRBD2; V: TRBV18; J: TRBJ2-7; DNA: TGTGCCAGCTCAACTAGCGGGATCGAGCAGTACTTC; CDR3: CASSTSGIEQYF
size: .; D: .; V: TRBV30; J: TRBJ1-6; DNA: TGTGCCTGGAGTCGGGGAGCCTATTCACCCCTCCACTTT; CDR3: CAWSRGAYSPLHF
size: .; D: TRBD2; V: TRBV12-3/TRBV12-4; J: TRBJ2-5; DNA: TGTGCCAGCAGTTTGACTAGCGGGATGGGGACGACCCAGTACTTC; CDR3: CASSLTSGMGTTQYF
size: .; D: .; V: TRBV28; J: TRBJ1-5; DNA: TGTGCCACCCGGGTCGCTAATCAGCCCCAGCATTTT; CDR3: CATRVANQPQHF
size: .; D: .; V: TRBV29-1; J: TRBJ2-7; DNA: TGCAGCGCAGATATAGGGACTCCTGGCGAGCAGTACTTC; CDR3: CSADIGTPGEQYF
size: many; D: .; V: TRBV4-2; J: TRBJ2-5; DNA: TGTGCCAGCAGCCAAGAACATCCGTGGGGGGAGACCCAGTACTTC; CDR3: CASSQEHPWGETQYF
size: .; D: .; V: TRBV6-1; J: TRBJ2-7; DNA: TGTGCCAGCAGTGAAAGCAGGGGAGTTCTCTACGAGCAGTACTTC; CDR3: CASSESRGVLYEQYF
size: once; D: .; V: TRBV6-1; J: TRBJ1-6; DNA: TGTGCCAGCAGTGAGGACTTGGATTCACCCCTCCACTTT; CDR3: CASSEDLDSPLHF
size: .; D: TRBD1; V: TRBV29-1; J: TRBJ2-7; DNA: TGCAGCGTTGTGGACAGGGGCTACGAGCAGTACTTC; CDR3: CSVVDRGYEQYF
size: .; D: .; V: TRBV9; J: TRBJ2-7; DNA: TGTGCCAGCAGCGTACAGGAAACATCCGAGCAGTACTTC; CDR3: CASSVQETSEQYF
size: .; D: .; V: TRBV6-1; J: TRBJ1-1; DNA: TGTGCCAGCAGTGAGAGACAGGAGGTAACTGAAGCTTTCTTT; CDR3: CASSERQEVTEAFF
size: .; D: .; V: TRBV11-1; J: TRBJ2-5; DNA: TGTGCCAGCAGCTTAGAGGCGGTTCAAGAGACCCAGTACTTC; CDR3: CASSLEAVQETQYF
size: once; D: .; V: TRBV12-3/TRBV12-4; J: TRBJ2-5; DNA: TGTGCCAGCAGTTTACATGCGGCACAAGAGACCCAGTACTTC; CDR3: CASSLHAAQETQYF
size: .; D: TRBD1; V: TRBV6-1; J: TRBJ1-6; DNA: TGTGCCAGCACACAGGGGGTTGGCCCCTATAATTCACCCCTCCACTTT; CDR3: CASTQGVGPYNSPLHF
size: .; D: TRBD1; V: TRBV27; J: TRBJ1-2; DNA: TGTGCCAGCAGTTTAGGGACAGGGGGAGACTATGGCTACACCTTC; CDR3: CASSLGTGGDYGYTF
size: .; D: .; V: TRBV28; J: TRBJ1-1; DNA: TGTGCCAGCAGTCTACAGAGCCTGGGAGCTTTCTTT; CDR3: CASSLQSLGAFF
size: many; D: .; V: TRBV29-1; J: TRBJ1-3; DNA: TGCAGCGTTGGGGCGAGCTCTGGAAACACCATATATTTT; CDR3: CSVGASSGNTIYF
size: few; D: .; V: TRBV2; J: TRBJ2-7; DNA: TGTGCCAGCAGAGGGGACTTATACGAGCAGTACTTC; CDR3: CASRGDLYEQYF
size: many; D: TRBD1; V: TRBV11-2; J: TRBJ1-5; DNA: TGTGCCAGCAGCTCAAATGGACAGGGGACTAATCAGCCCCAGCATTTT; CDR3: CASSSNGQGTNQPQHF
size: many; D: .; V: TRBV25-1; J: TRBJ1-2; DNA: TGTGCCAGCAGTGAATATAGGGTAGACTATGGCTACACCTTC; CDR3: CASSEYRVDYGYTF
size: many; D: .; V: TRBV12-3/TRBV12-4; J: TRBJ1-2; DNA: TGTGCCAGCAGTTTAGCGCGAGAACAGTATGGCTACACCTTC; CDR3: CASSLAREQYGYTF
size: many; D: .; V: TRBV6-5; J: TRBJ1-2; DNA: TGTGCCAGCACCATTTCGGGGGTCTATGGCTACACCTTC; CDR3: CASTISGVYGYTF
size: many; D: .; V: TRBV29-1; J: TRBJ2-5; DNA: TGCAGCGTCGAGGGGGGTACTGAGACCCAGTACTTC; CDR3: CSVEGGTETQYF
size: many; D: TRBD2; V: TRBV5-4; J: TRBJ2-7; DNA: TGTGCCAGCAGCCCCTGGACTAGCGGGAGAGAGCAGTACTTC; CDR3: CASSPWTSGREQYF
size: many; D: TRBD1; V: TRBV6-5; J: TRBJ1-2; DNA: TGTGCCAGCAGTTACTCGAGGGCACAGGGGACCCATGAAGGCTACACCTTC; CDR3: CASSYSRAQGTHEGYTF
size: .; D: .; V: TRBV19; J: TRBJ2-2; DNA: TGTGCCAGTAGTATGGGGGCCGGACAGCGGAGGACCGGGGAGCTGTTTTTT; CDR3: CASSMGAGQRRTGELFF
size: many; D: TRBD2; V: TRBV6-1; J: TRBJ2-7; DNA: TGTGCCAGCGGTAGCGGGGGCAAATTAGGGGAGCAGTACTTC; CDR3: CASGSGGKLGEQYF
size: many; D: .; V: TRBV28; J: TRBJ2-7; DNA: TGTGCCAGTCGCCAAGATTTATACGAGCAGTACTTC; CDR3: CASRQDLYEQYF
size: .; D: .; V: TRBV18; J: TRBJ1-1; DNA: TGTGCCAGCTCACCGTCACAGAACACTGAAGCTTTCTTT; CDR3: CASSPSQNTEAFF
size: .; D: .; V: TRBV25-1; J: TRBJ1-1; DNA: TGTGCCAGCAGTGATGGTGGGAAAGCTTTCTTT; CDR3: CASSDGGKAFF
size: .; D: .; V: TRBV7-9; J: TRBJ2-7; DNA: TGTGCCAGCAGCTTAGGTACGCAGGAGCAGTACTTC; CDR3: CASSLGTQEQYF
size: once; D: .; V: TRBV12-3/TRBV12-4; J: TRBJ2-2; DNA: TGTGCCAGCAGACCTACTTGGAGCGGGGAGCTGTTTTTT; CDR3: CASRPTWSGELFF
size: .; D: TRBD1; V: TRBV24-1; J: TRBJ1-2; DNA: TGTGCCACCAGTGCTCTTGACAGGGGGGTCTATGACTACACCTTC; CDR3: CATSALDRGVYDYTF
size: few; D: TRBD1; V: TRBV12-3/TRBV12-4; J: TRBJ1-1; DNA: TGTGCCAGCAGCTCAACCGGGACAGGGAAATTGGCTGAAGCTTTCTTT; CDR3: CASSSTGTGKLAEAFF
size: many; D: TRBD1; V: TRBV20-1; J: TRBJ1-1; DNA: TGCAGTGCTCTATCCGGGACAGGCCCTGAAGCTTTCTTT; CDR3: CSALSGTGPEAFF
size: many; D: .; V: TRBV24-1; J: TRBJ1-1; DNA: TGTGCCACCCAGAGCCCGACAGGAGAAGCTTTCTTT; CDR3: CATQSPTGEAFF
size: .; D: .; V: TRBV12-3/TRBV12-4; J: TRBJ2-7; DNA: TGTGCCAGCAGTTTCCCGGGAGTCTACGAGCAGTACTTC; CDR3: CASSFPGVYEQYF
size: many; D: .; V: TRBV10-3; J: TRBJ2-5; DNA: TGTGCCATCAAGGACAGACAAGAGACCCAGTACTTC; CDR3: CAIKDRQETQYF
size: .; D: TRBD2; V: TRBV6-2/TRBV6-3; J: TRBJ2-4; DNA: TGTGCCAGCAGCCGCCCCGTGACTAGCGGGGACAAAAACATTCAGTACTTC; CDR3: CASSRPVTSGDKNIQYF